What follows describes a single TCR beta chain. The data belong to a study of cytomegalovirus exposure and HLA in healthy donors. Using immunoSEQ multiplex PCR, the repertoire was profiled, and TCRdb retains in-frame clones only, with some absent. The repertoire holds 57,000 or so clones, approximately 96% seen once, with approximately 0.91% in the top ten. The sequenced sample was PBMCs. The receptor's source is a man aged 18 to 30 in good health and CMV-seronegative.

Here the CDR3 DNA reads TGTGCCTGGAGTGTTGGGGCGGGATTATTGTACGAGCAGTACTTC. It specifies CAWSVGAGLLYEQYF. The V gene is TRBV30, the J gene TRBJ2-7, with a tentative D call TRBD2 (6 bases). V gave up 0 bases and J gave up 4 bases, with 16 bases separating them. The CDR3 extends over 15 amino acids. The germline V gene encodes CDR1 GTSNPN and CDR2 SVGIG (reference sequence).